This T cell receptor beta chain comes out of a study of cytomegalovirus exposure and HLA in healthy donors. General study results and limits: According to the study, some 160 TCR beta chains were cytomegalovirus-associated.

PCR involved 60 Vbeta and 13 Jbeta primers. Only in-frame clones appear in the TCRdb table, and some are missing; sequencing was by immunoSEQ multiplex PCR. The sample shows 150,000 to 160,000 clones, approximately 79% of them seen only once. About this clone: Its cognate antigen is unknown.

V was pared by 5 bases and J by 6 bases, with 9 bases between. This CDR3 contains 11 residues. Per the germline V gene, CDR1 is GTSNPN and CDR2 is SVGIG (reference sequence). Specimen: PBMCs. This clonotype was sampled from a woman aged 45-59 years in good health and CMV-seropositive. The genes are TRBV30 and TRBJ2-3; D is unclear. The CDR3: CAWAYADTQYF. DNA for the CDR3: TGTGCCTGGGCCTACGCGGATACGCAGTATTTT.